This T cell receptor beta chain was captured by sequencing in a study of cytomegalovirus exposure and HLA in healthy donors. The PCR ran on 60 Vbeta and 13 Jbeta primers. The table came from immunoSEQ multiplex PCR; TCRdb's copy has only in-frame clones and leaves some out. Among about 150,000 clones listed, about four fifths were seen once. Regarding this clone: Its target is unknown.

Findings and limits, study-wide: Information on immune exposure was restricted to one variable (CMV serostatus). Later work showed greater clonal expansion in HLA-associated TCR beta chains than in equally common others.

Germline V lookup: CDR1 MDHEN, CDR2 SYDVKM. Trimming pared 7 bases from V and 1 base from J, leaving 13 bases between. The CDR3 is 15 amino acids. The sample consisted of PBMCs. The receptor comes from a man aged 50 to 59 in good health and CMV-seropositive. The rearrangement uses TRBV28 and TRBJ2-2, with D possibly matching TRBD2 (5 bases). The CDR3 DNA reads as TGTGCCAGCACCCCCGGCGGGTTGAACACCGGGGAGCTGTTTTTT. Protein: CASTPGGLNTGELFF.